The clone carrying this TCR beta chain was recorded many times. This sample was taken from a study of Graves' ophthalmopathy and Graves' hyperthyroidism. For repertoire sequencing, the TCR beta CDR3 regions were amplified from RNA transcripts. Scientists carried out first-round RT-PCR using HTBI primers and then a second-round multiplex PCR. From the multiplex PCR reads, TCRdb called clonotypes with MiXCR, one entry per CDR3 protein. The repertoire has fewer than 350,000 distinct CDR3 sequences, 17% of them found once; the top ten carry 9% to 15%. An approximately 9.8 ml volume of fresh peripheral blood provided the PBMCs. The sequencing input was peripheral blood. The receptor comes from an adult man with Graves' ophthalmopathy.

The CDR3 DNA sequence: TGTGCCAGTAGTATAGATCGCAGAACTAACTATGGCTACACCTTC. This sequence encodes CASSIDRRTNYGYTF. The chain carries TRBV19 and TRBJ1-2, with D unclear. The germline gives CDR1 LNHDA, CDR2 SQIVND (reference sequence). V lost 0 bases to trimming and J lost 0 bases, with 8 bases between them. CDR3 length equals 15 residues.